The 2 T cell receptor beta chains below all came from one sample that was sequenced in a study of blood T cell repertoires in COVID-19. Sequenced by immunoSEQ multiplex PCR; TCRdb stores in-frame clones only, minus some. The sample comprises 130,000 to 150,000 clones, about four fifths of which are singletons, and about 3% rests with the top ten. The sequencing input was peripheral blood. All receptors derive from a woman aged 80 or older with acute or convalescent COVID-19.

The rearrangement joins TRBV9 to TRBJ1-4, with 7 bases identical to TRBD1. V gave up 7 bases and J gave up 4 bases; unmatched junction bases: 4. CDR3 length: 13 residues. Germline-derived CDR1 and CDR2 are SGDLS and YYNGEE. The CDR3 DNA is TGTGCCAGCCGAGGACAGGATAATGAAAAACTGTTTTTT. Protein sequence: CASRGQDNEKLFF.

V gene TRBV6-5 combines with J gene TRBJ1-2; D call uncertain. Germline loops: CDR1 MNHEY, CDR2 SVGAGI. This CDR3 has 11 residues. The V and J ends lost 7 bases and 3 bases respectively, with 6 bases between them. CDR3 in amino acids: CASMRDYGYTF. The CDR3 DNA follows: TGTGCCAGCATGAGGGACTATGGCTACACCTTC.